This T cell receptor (beta chain) was profiled in a study of cytomegalovirus exposure and HLA in healthy donors. Whole-study context: The use of the same platform for the 95 to 150 validation repertoires and the 550 to 850 first-cohort repertoires was reported by a later analysis.

V dropped 6 bases and J dropped 0 bases, with 15 bases sitting between them. This CDR3 spans 16 amino acids. CDR1 SGHVS and CDR2 FNYEAQ come from the germline V gene. As for this clone: As yet, its antigen is unknown.

General observations from the study: One later analysis, an examination of the 120 validation repertoires, found that first-cohort TCR clusters tended to co-occur in them.

Separate from the approximately 670-subject first cohort was the roughly 120-subject validation cohort, to which the donors belonged. Data came from immunoSEQ multiplex PCR; TCRdb stores just in-frame clones and leaves some out. The data hold 110,000 or so clones, with more than 75% observed a single time. V and J are TRBV7-6 and TRBJ1-3, with D unresolved. The origin of this receptor is a woman in her twenties or thirties in good health and CMV-seronegative. The material sequenced was PBMCs. CDR3 bases: TGTGCCAGCAGAGATCCATTCGGGGACTCTGGAAACACCATATATTTT. Translation: CASRDPFGDSGNTIYF. Combining the CDR3 with reference TRBV7-6 and TRBJ1-3 gives the whole variable domain GAGVSQSPRYKVTKRGQDVALRCDPISGHVSLYWYRQALGQGPEFLTYFNYEAQQDKSGLPNDRFSAERPEGSISTLTIQRTEQRDSAMYRCASRDPFGDSGNTIYFGEGSWLTVV.